The TCR beta chain under discussion was sequenced for a study of T cells in Graves' hyperthyroidism and ophthalmopathy (dated by TCRdb to between 2018 and 2021). Study-wide context: Peripheral blood was sampled at the time of initial diagnosis, prior to any treatment. Thyroid tissue and blood T-cell repertoires from several Graves' hyperthyroidism patients were also compared in the study. The paper reports TCR Vbeta CDR3 sequencing of approximately 140 peripheral blood samples: around 45 ophthalmopathy, around 80 hyperthyroidism and 17 progressor patients. The 100 discovery patients were randomly split 7:3 into training and test sets. Once sampling was done, hyperthyroidism patients were given methimazole at a starting dose of 30 mg daily, whereas ophthalmopathy patients were given high-dose intravenous methylprednisolone. Prospective prediction of ophthalmopathy was tested in an independent validation cohort of 18 to 20 hyperthyroidism patients and some 17 patients who later progressed to ophthalmopathy. A discovery cohort of 95 to 100 patients, approximately 45 with Graves' ophthalmopathy and approximately 60 with stable Graves' hyperthyroidism, was used to find distinguishing TCR V-J signatures. Paper-wide results and their limitations: Ophthalmopathy was separated from stable hyperthyroidism by a 13 V-J signature model, with approximately 86% sensitivity and about 81% specificity obtained in cross-validation and 80%/75% obtained in testing. Most expanded thyroid clonotypes (frequency above 0.001) were also detected in blood, suggesting blood repertoires may reflect thyroid immune responses. No statistical method was used to set the sample size in advance, and investigators knew the group allocation. In validation, progression to ophthalmopathy was predicted by the model with almost 71% sensitivity and 72% to 85% specificity, a median of approximately 6.5 months before onset.

The TCR beta CDR3 regions were amplified from RNA transcripts. For the first round of RT-PCR on the TCR CDR3, the HTBI primer set was used together with the Qiagen OneStep RT-PCR kit. Libraries were constructed in a second round of multiplex PCR, after which size selection and purification were carried out. The libraries were sequenced on an Illumina HiSeq2000 using paired-end 100 bp reads. Under the source paper's analysis protocol: Raw data were processed with SOAPnuke, discarding reads with adapters, uncalled bases, mean Phred below 15, or no exact constant-primer or identifier match. COPE v1.2.5 was used to merge the high-quality paired reads, and each unique nucleotide sequence was defined as a clonotype. MiTCR v1.1 was used to align clonotypes to the IMGT TRBV, TRBD and TRBJ reference segments. Only V-J combinations with frequency above 0.0001, covering 99% to 99.2% of repertoires, were analysed. A TCS score was defined as the ratio of F50 (clonal expansion) to E x V (chaos), with BLOSUM62-based TCRdist applied between CDR3 peptides within each V-J. Welch's t-statistics and random forest reduced around 510 V-J features to 10 to 15, which were used in a naive Bayes classifier (R e1071). Through fastp at Q25 and MiXCR, TCRdb rebuilt clones from the public reads, retaining in-frame beta chains. Rows matching on CDR3 protein sequence are summarized as one entry with the most common DNA and genes. For this entry, the V and J calls and clone size follow TCRdb and not the study's own pipeline. The sample table records hundreds of thousands of distinct CDR3 sequences; approximately 15% of these occur just once. The top ten hold roughly 13% of the sample.

In the ophthalmopathy patients, disease was moderately to severely active, with a Clinical Activity Score of 3 or more, a NOSPECS grade of 4 or more, and a duration of less than 3 months. Any patient with an uncontrolled infection, another autoimmune disease, pregnancy or lactation was excluded. Clinical symptoms, serum thyroxine and TRAb, thyroid ultrasound, and orbital computed tomography formed the basis for the diagnoses. PBMCs were separated from under 11 ml of fresh peripheral blood using Ficoll-Paque density gradient centrifugation. Total RNA was extracted using Trizol reagent, and RNA quality was assessed on an Agilent 2100 Bioanalyzer. The germline V gene (reference sequence) sets CDR1 to DFQATT and CDR2 to SNEGSKA. The CDR3 covers 13 residues, taking in both the cysteine and the phenylalanine. The only DNA kept is the CDR3, 39 bases in frame from the first base. V loses 0 bases of germline sequence and J loses 7 bases, and the interval between the two ends is 12 bases.

Points on this clonotype: This receptor's antigen is unknown. One base away there is no much larger clone; base qualities are not given.

This receptor was obtained from a man younger than 35 with Graves' ophthalmopathy. The chain employs TRBV20-1 and TRBJ2-5; the D gene is unclear. Sequenced material: blood. The nucleotides are TGCAGTGCTAGAGATTTGGGAATAGGGACCCAGTACTTC. This gives the protein CSARDLGIGTQYF.